Following are 12 T cell receptor beta chains from one sample sequenced in a study of T cells in Graves' hyperthyroidism and ophthalmopathy. Amplification targeted TCR beta CDR3 regions from RNA transcripts. Researchers ran a first-round RT-PCR on the TCR CDR3 using the HTBI primer set. Using its own MiXCR run on the multiplex PCR reads, TCRdb lists one record per CDR3 protein. Counted here are 500,000 to 550,000 distinct CDR3 sequences, 20% to 25% occurring once; the ten biggest clones make up 26%. Sequenced input: blood. These receptors all come from a man aged 18-30 years with Graves' hyperthyroidism.

The chain joins TRBV6-1 to TRBJ2-5, with TRBD1 matching over 8 bases. CDR1 and CDR2 from the germline V gene are MNHNS and SASEGT. V dropped 6 bases and J dropped 5; count of bases not matched to a gene: 8. CDR3 length: 14 amino acids. Written as DNA, the CDR3 is TGTGCCAGCAGCCTCAGGGGGCGTTCGGAGACCCAGTACTTC. This translates into CASSLRGRSETQYF.

This chain connects TRBV6-1 to TRBJ1-2; 7 positions agree with TRBD1. This CDR3 has 12 residues. J gave up 8 bases and V 5 bases, and 5 bases lay outside the gene matches. The germline V gene has CDR1 MNHNS and CDR2 SASEGT. The CDR3 coding sequence is TGTGCCAGCAGTCGACAGGGATCCGGCTACACCTTC. This encodes CASSRQGSGYTF.

The chain combines TRBV6-1 with TRBJ1-1; 7 bases line up with TRBD1. Germline CDR1 reads MNHNS; CDR2 reads SASEGT. V lost 6 bases to trimming and J lost 8 bases; unmatched junction nucleotides: 12. The CDR3 extends over 14 amino acids. This chain's CDR3 is CASRAGTAYLEAFF. In nucleotides, the CDR3 is TGTGCCAGCAGAGCTGGGACAGCCTACCTAGAAGCTTTCTTT.

As to this clonotype: Without the conserved terminal phenylalanine or tryptophan, this CDR3 likely stems from a read error. V and J are TRBV4-2 and TRBJ2-7; possible D gene TRBD2, 5 bases. CDR3 length: 18 amino acids. Per the germline V gene, CDR1 is LGHNA and CDR2 is YNFKEQ. Written as DNA, the CDR3 is TGTGCCAGCAGCCAAGAAACGGTCGGAGGTTTCCCTTCCTATGAGCAGTACCTC. Residues: CASSQETVGGFPSYEQYL.

The V call is TRBV5-6, the J call TRBJ1-2; no definite D call. Germline loops: CDR1 SGHDT, CDR2 YYEEEE. The CDR3 is 11 residues long. V lost 4 bases and J 7 bases, leaving 8 bases between the germline ends. CDR3 in amino acids: CASSGLRGYTF. The CDR3 nucleotides are TGTGCCAGCAGCGGATTGCGTGGCTACACCTTC.

This clonotype occurred many times. V usage is TRBV6-1 and J usage is TRBJ2-5, with D perhaps matching TRBD2 (7 bases). This CDR3 spans 18 amino acids. The ends were cut back, 2 bases at V and 5 bases at J, with 24 bases in the middle. Germline values: CDR1 MNHNS, CDR2 SASEGT. The CDR3, as DNA: TGTGCCAGCAGTGAACGAGGGAGGGGCACAGGGCTATTGGAGACCCAGTACTTC. Its protein is CASSERGRGTGLLETQYF.

This clonotype has at least ten counts. A junction end diverges from the germline sequence, so it may reflect a read error. The rearrangement uses TRBV5-1 and TRBJ2-2; the D gene is possibly TRBD2 (5 bases). In germline, CDR1 is SGHRS, CDR2 YFSETQ. This CDR3 is built from 14 residues. The CDR3 DNA sequence: TGCGCCAGCAGCTTGGATACGAACACCGGGGAGCTGCTTTTT. Amino acid sequence: CASSLDTNTGELLF. The full variable domain, rest sourced from reference TRBV5-1 and TRBJ2-2, is KAGVTQTPRYLIKTRGQQVTLSCSPISGHRSVSWYQQTPGQGLQFLFEYFSETQRNKGNFPGRFSGRQFSNSRSEMNVSTLELGDSALYLCASSLDTNTGELLFGEGSRLTVL.

This clonotype was observed at least ten times. The junction and the germline gene differ at one end; a read error may be behind it. The chain is built from TRBV28 and TRBJ1-2, with 7 bases aligning to TRBD1. Germline V gene sequence: CDR1 MDHEN, CDR2 SYDVKM. The CDR3 has 12 amino acids. The CDR3 bases are TGTGCCAGCAGTTCACAGGGGCTTGGCTACATCTTC. Its translation is CASSSQGLGYIF.

This clonotype was counted at least ten times. The chain is built from TRBV30 and TRBJ2-7, with TRBD1 matching 8 bases. This CDR3 is built from 12 residues. The ends lost 4 bases at V and 5 bases at J; junction bases unmatched: 4. Germline CDR1 and CDR2: GTSNPN and SVGIG (reference sequence). In DNA form, the CDR3 reads TGTGCCTGGACAGAACAGGGGGACGAGCAGTACTTC. Translating gives CAWTEQGDEQYF.

This clonotype was recorded a few times. The chain combines TRBV5-1 with TRBJ2-2; 9 positions match TRBD2. The V and J ends lost 0 bases and 4 bases, in that order; junction bases with no gene match: 1. Germline V gives CDR1 SGHRS, CDR2 YFSETQ. CDR3 length: 15 residues. The CDR3: CASSLGLAATGELFF. The CDR3 nucleotides are TGCGCCAGCAGCTTGGGACTAGCGGCCACCGGGGAGCTGTTTTTT.

The CDR3 region is CASSVHPGGRETQYF. The CDR3 DNA reads as TGTGCCAGCAGTGTTCACCCAGGGGGCCGAGAGACCCAGTACTTC. The chain joins TRBV6-1 to TRBJ2-5; 8 bases map to TRBD1. This CDR3 spans 15 amino acids. The germline gives CDR1 MNHNS, CDR2 SASEGT. Trimming cost V 4 bases and J 4 bases; bases outside gene matches: 8.

This clonotype was counted ten times or more. This chain connects TRBV12-3 or TRBV12-4 to TRBJ2-7; D tentatively reads TRBD1 or TRBD2 (6 bases each). The CDR3 has 14 amino acids. The ends were cut back, 1 base at V and 2 bases at J, with 9 bases in the middle. The CDR3 DNA reads TGTGCCAGCAGTTTAGGGGGGGCCGCCTACGAGCAGTACTTC. It is translated as CASSLGGAAYEQYF.